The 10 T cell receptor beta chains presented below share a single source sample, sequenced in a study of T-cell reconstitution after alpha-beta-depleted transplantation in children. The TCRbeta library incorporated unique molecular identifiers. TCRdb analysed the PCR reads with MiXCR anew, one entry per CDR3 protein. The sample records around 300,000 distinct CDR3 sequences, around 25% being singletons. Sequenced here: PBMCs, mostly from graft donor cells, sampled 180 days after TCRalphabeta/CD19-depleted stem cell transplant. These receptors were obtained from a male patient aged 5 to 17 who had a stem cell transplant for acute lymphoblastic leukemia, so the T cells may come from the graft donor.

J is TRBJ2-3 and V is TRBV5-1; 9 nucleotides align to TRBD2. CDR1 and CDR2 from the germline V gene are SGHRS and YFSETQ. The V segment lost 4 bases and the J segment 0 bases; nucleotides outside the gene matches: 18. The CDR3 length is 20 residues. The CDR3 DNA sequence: TGCGCCAGCAGCACAGGGAGGGTCCACGTTGGGACTAGCAGCACAGATACGCAGTATTTT. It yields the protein CASSTGRVHVGTSSTDTQYF.

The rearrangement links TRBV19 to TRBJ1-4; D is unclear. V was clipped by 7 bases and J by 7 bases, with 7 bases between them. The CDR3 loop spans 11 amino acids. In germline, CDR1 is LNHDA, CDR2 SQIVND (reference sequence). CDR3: CASTTGEKLFF. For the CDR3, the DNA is TGTGCCAGTACCACCGGTGAAAAACTGTTTTTT.

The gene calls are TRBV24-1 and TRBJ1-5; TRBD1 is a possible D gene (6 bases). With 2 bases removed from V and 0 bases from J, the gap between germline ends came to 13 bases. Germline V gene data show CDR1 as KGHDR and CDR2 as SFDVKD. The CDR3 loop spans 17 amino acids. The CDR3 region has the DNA TGTGCCACCAGTGATTGGACAGCCAACTATAGCAATCAGCCCCAGCATTTT. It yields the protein CATSDWTANYSNQPQHF.

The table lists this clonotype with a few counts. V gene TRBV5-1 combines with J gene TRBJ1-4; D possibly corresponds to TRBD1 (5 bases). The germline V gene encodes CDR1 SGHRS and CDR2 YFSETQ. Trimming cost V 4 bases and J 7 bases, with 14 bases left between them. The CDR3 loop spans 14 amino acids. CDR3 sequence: CASSQECQGEKLFF. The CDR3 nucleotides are TGCGCCAGCAGCCAGGAGTGTCAGGGTGAAAAACTGTTTTTT.

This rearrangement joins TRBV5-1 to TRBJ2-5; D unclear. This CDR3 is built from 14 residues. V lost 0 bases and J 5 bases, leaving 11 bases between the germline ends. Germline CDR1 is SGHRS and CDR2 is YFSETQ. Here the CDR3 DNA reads TGCGCCAGCAGCTTGGGGACCCTCTGGGAGACCCAGTACTTC. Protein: CASSLGTLWETQYF.

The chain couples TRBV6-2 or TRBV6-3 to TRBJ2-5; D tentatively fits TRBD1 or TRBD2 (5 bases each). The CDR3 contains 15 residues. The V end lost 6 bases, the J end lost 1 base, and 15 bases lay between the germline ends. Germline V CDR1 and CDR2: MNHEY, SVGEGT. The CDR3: CASSSSGTPQETQYF. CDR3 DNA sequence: TGTGCCAGCAGCTCCTCCGGGACGCCCCAAGAGACCCAGTACTTC.

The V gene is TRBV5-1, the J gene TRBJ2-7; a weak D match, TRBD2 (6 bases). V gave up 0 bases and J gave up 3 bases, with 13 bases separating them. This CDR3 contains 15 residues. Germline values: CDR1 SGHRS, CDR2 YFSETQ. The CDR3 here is CASSLAGEAYYEQYF. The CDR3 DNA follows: TGCGCCAGCAGCTTGGCCGGGGAGGCGTACTACGAGCAGTACTTC.

CDR3 loop: CASSQANSFGVGTDTQYF. CDR3 in DNA: TGTGCCAGCAGCCAAGCGAATAGTTTCGGTGTAGGCACAGATACGCAGTATTTT. The chain recombines TRBV4-2 with TRBJ2-3; D is ambiguous. Germline assignment: CDR1 LGHNA and CDR2 YNFKEQ. V dropped 1 base and J dropped 1 base, with 18 bases sitting between them. The CDR3 totals 18 residues.

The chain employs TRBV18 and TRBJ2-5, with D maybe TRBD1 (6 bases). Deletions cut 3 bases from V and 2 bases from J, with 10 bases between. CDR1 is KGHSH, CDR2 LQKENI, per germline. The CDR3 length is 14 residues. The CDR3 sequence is CASSPVTGQETQYF. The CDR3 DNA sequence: TGTGCCAGCTCACCCGTCACAGGGCAAGAGACCCAGTACTTC. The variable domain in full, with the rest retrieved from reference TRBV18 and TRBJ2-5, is NAGVMQNPRHLVRRRGQEARLRCSPMKGHSHVYWYRQLPEEGLKFMVYLQKENIIDESGMPKERFSAEFPKEGPSILRIQQVVRGDSAAYFCASSPVTGQETQYFGPGTRLLVL.

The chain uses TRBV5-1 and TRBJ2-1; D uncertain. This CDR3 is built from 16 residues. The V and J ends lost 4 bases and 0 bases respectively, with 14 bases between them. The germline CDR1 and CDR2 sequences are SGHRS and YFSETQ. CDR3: CASSPLYISSYNEQFF. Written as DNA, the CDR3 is TGCGCCAGCAGCCCTCTCTACATCAGCTCCTACAATGAGCAGTTCTTC. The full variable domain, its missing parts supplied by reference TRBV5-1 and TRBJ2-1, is KAGVTQTPRYLIKTRGQQVTLSCSPISGHRSVSWYQQTPGQGLQFLFEYFSETQRNKGNFPGRFSGRQFSNSRSEMNVSTLELGDSALYLCASSPLYISSYNEQFFGPGTRLTVL.